A selection of T cell receptor beta chains follows, all from one sample in a study of control samples from healthy donors and cancer patients. This table comes from immunoSEQ multiplex PCR, and its TCRdb copy is limited to in-frame clones, with some not included. The profile shows about 150,000 clones, roughly 93% of them singletons. The sample comprised blood. These receptors came from a man aged 50-59 years in good health. The CDR3 runs from the conserved cysteine through the conserved F or W. Part of the rows lack a size; the others show once, few, many or a class for expanded clones.

CDR3: CASSINSYNSPLHF
size: NA
V: TRBV2
J: TRBJ1-6

CDR3: CASSLPELAGPWYEQYF
size: NA
V: TRBV11-2
J: TRBJ2-7

CDR3: CASSLLGENTEAFF
size: NA
V: TRBV5-1
J: TRBJ1-1

CDR3: CATSDSPTGLLSEQYF
size: many
V: TRBV24-1
J: TRBJ2-7

CDR3: CASSVGVGRTYEQYF
size: NA
V: TRBV9
J: TRBJ2-7

CDR3: CSAMIYEQYF
size: NA
V: TRBV20-1
J: TRBJ2-7

CDR3: CASSQDPLGSGNTIYF
size: NA
V: TRBV3-1/TRBV3-2
J: TRBJ1-3

CDR3: CASSYLAGGPYEQFF
size: NA
V: TRBV6-4
J: TRBJ2-1

CDR3: CASSPPSVKGGYTF
size: NA
V: TRBV18
J: TRBJ1-2

CDR3: CASSPQGNRNSPLHF
size: NA
V: TRBV18
J: TRBJ1-6

CDR3: CASRREAEHEQFF
size: NA
V: TRBV27
J: TRBJ2-1

CDR3: CASSEKAGDPYEQYF
size: NA
V: TRBV6-1
J: TRBJ2-7

CDR3: CASSLASDHYEQYF
size: NA
V: TRBV5-1
J: TRBJ2-7

CDR3: CASSPTGQLSGNTIYF
size: NA
V: TRBV14
J: TRBJ1-3

CDR3: CASKGQGGSGANVLTF
size: NA
V: TRBV5-1
J: TRBJ2-6

CDR3: CASSPWADNEKLFF
size: NA
V: TRBV11-2
J: TRBJ1-4

CDR3: CASSGTGQAYEQYF
size: NA
V: TRBV6-5
J: TRBJ2-7

CDR3: CASSSGRDYNEQFF
size: NA
V: TRBV5-1
J: TRBJ2-1

CDR3: CAGSQGTVTSQQFF
size: NA
V: TRBV28
J: TRBJ2-1

CDR3: CASSSDRWFTGELFF
size: NA
V: TRBV19
J: TRBJ2-2

CDR3: CASSPGTGETQYF
size: NA
V: TRBV2
J: TRBJ2-5

CDR3: CASSPPGQLYSNQPQHF
size: NA
V: TRBV28
J: TRBJ1-5

CDR3: CASSEGGQGQDEQFF
size: once
V: TRBV10-1
J: TRBJ2-1

CDR3: CASGADRLGTGELFF
size: NA
V: TRBV2
J: TRBJ2-2

CDR3: CASSPQGGENYGYTF
size: few
V: TRBV7-3
J: TRBJ1-2